This is a list of T cell receptor beta chains from one sample in a study of cytomegalovirus exposure and HLA in healthy donors. Clones were sequenced by immunoSEQ multiplex PCR, and TCRdb holds only the in-frame ones, with some missing. The profile shows some 120,000 clones, around 80% of them singletons. Sequencing was carried out using PBMCs. Every receptor here comes from a man between 45 and 60 years old in good health and CMV-seronegative. Both conserved end residues are part of each CDR3. D genes are given only for firm matches. The size field is filled for only some rows; it gives once, few, many or a size class.

TRBJ2-7	TRBV5-1	NA	TRBD1	CASSIGTGGSYEQYF	TGCGCCAGCAGCATCGGGACAGGGGGTTCCTACGAGCAGTACTTC
TRBJ2-7	TRBV30	NA	TRBD2	CAWSVGWGGSYEQYF	TGTGCCTGGAGTGTAGGGTGGGGAGGGTCCTACGAGCAGTACTTC
TRBJ2-2	TRBV7-2	once	NA	CASSSGTNTGELFF	TGTGCCAGCAGCTCAGGGACGAACACCGGGGAGCTGTTTTTT
TRBJ1-5	TRBV18	NA	NA	CASSPTGIGQPQHF	TGTGCCAGCTCACCCACAGGGATAGGTCAGCCCCAGCATTTT
TRBJ2-1	TRBV13	NA	NA	CASRSGTHSYNEQFF	TGTGCCAGCAGATCCGGGACTCACTCCTACAATGAGCAGTTCTTC
TRBJ1-1	TRBV7-6	NA	NA	CASSLGGMNTEAFF	TGTGCCAGCAGCTTAGGCGGGATGAACACTGAAGCTTTCTTT
TRBJ1-3	TRBV2	few	NA	CASTRLAAGNTIYF	TGTGCCAGCACCCGCCTGGCCGCTGGAAACACCATATATTTT
TRBJ1-5	TRBV27	NA	NA	CASSIGVVGNQPQHF	TGTGCCAGCAGTATAGGGGTAGTAGGCAATCAGCCCCAGCATTTT
TRBJ1-2	TRBV6-5	NA	TRBD1	CASRVDRNYGYTF	TGTGCCAGCAGGGTGGACAGGAACTATGGCTACACCTTC
TRBJ2-2	TRBV7-7	NA	TRBD1	CASSPRTGVGTGELFF	TGTGCCAGCAGCCCACGGACAGGGGTAGGGACCGGGGAGCTGTTTTTT
TRBJ2-5	TRBV5-4	NA	TRBD1	CASSPFTGVMKTQYF	TGTGCCAGCAGCCCTTTCACAGGGGTAATGAAGACCCAGTACTTC
TRBJ2-3	TRBV5-1	NA	TRBD2	CASSPFTSGGNTDTQYF	TGCGCCAGCAGTCCCTTTACTAGCGGGGGGAACACAGATACGCAGTATTTT
TRBJ2-3	TRBV5-6	NA	NA	CASSTQGITDTQYF	TGTGCCAGCAGCACACAGGGAATCACAGATACGCAGTATTTT
TRBJ2-5	TRBV25-1	NA	TRBD1	CASSLGQGGGGTQYF	TGTGCCAGCAGTTTGGGACAGGGTGGAGGAGGGACCCAGTACTTC
TRBJ2-1	TRBV6-4	NA	NA	CASSVDGGDNEQFF	TGTGCCAGCAGTGTCGACGGGGGAGACAATGAGCAGTTCTTC
TRBJ2-5	TRBV29-1	NA	TRBD2	CSVATGGAGETQYF	TGCAGCGTTGCTACGGGGGGGGCGGGGGAGACCCAGTACTTC
TRBJ1-5	TRBV6-1	NA	NA	CASSGEGTSNQPQHF	TGTGCCAGCAGTGGGGAGGGTACGAGCAATCAGCCCCAGCATTTT
TRBJ1-2	TRBV6-1	NA	TRBD1	CASSLGRTGEGYTF	TGTGCCAGCAGTCTGGGCAGGACAGGGGAGGGCTACACCTTC
TRBJ1-6	TRBV5-6	NA	TRBD1	CASSFRRDRRVF	TGTGCCAGCAGCTTTCGACGGGACAGGCGGGTTTTT
TRBJ1-3	TRBV6-5	NA	NA	CASSYGGGSGNTIYF	TGTGCCAGCAGTTACGGGGGGGGCTCTGGAAACACCATATATTTT
TRBJ2-5	TRBV5-1	once	TRBD2	CASSLGAGGPETQYF	TGCGCCAGCAGCTTAGGAGCGGGGGGGCCGGAGACCCAGTACTTC
TRBJ1-1	TRBV2	once	NA	CASSARSPAFF	TGTGCCAGCAGTGCCAGAAGTCCGGCTTTCTTT